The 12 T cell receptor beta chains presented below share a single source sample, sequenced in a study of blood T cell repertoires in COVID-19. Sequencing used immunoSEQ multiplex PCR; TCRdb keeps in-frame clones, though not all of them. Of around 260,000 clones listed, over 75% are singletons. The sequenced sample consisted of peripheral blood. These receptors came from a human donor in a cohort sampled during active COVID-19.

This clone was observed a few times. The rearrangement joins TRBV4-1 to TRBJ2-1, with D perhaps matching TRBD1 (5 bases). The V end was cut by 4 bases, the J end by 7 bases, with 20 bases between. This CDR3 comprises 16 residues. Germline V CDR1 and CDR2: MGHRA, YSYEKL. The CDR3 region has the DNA TGCGCCAGCAGCCGGACACCCGTCCAGGTGGGGAATGAGCAGTTCTTC. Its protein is CASSRTPVQVGNEQFF.

CDR3 DNA sequence: TGCGCCAGCAGCTTGGTTGCAGGGAATCAGCCCCAGCATTTT. Protein: CASSLVAGNQPQHF. J is TRBJ1-5 and V is TRBV5-1; weak D call: TRBD1 (5 bases). This CDR3 contains 14 residues. Germline lookup yields CDR1 SGHRS and CDR2 YFSETQ. Trimming left V 0 bases short and J 4 bases short, with 8 bases between.

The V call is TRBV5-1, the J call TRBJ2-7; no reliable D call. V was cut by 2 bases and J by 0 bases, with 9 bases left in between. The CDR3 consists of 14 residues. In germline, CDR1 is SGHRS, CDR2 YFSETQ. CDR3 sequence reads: CASSFEASSYEQYF. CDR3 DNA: TGCGCCAGCAGCTTCGAAGCGTCCTCCTACGAGCAGTACTTC.

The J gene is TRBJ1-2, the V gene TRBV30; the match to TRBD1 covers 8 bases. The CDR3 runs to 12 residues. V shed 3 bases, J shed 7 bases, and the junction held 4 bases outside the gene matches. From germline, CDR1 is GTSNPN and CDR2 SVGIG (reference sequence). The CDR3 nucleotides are TGTGCCTGGAGGGGACAGGCCGTTGGCTACACCTTC. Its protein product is CAWRGQAVGYTF.

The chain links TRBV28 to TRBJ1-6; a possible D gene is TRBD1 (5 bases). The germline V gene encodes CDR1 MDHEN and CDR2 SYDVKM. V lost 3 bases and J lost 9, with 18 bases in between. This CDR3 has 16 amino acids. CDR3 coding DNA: TGTGCCAGCAGTTTTGGTGTCCGGGGGGTGGGTTCACCCCTCCACTTT. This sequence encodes CASSFGVRGVGSPLHF.

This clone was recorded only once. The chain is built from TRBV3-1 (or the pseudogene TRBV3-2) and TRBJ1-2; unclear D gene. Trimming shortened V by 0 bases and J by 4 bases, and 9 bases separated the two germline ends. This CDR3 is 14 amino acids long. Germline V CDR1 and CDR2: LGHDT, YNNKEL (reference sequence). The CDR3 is CASSQDRGGYGYTF. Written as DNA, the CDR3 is TGTGCCAGCAGCCAAGATCGGGGAGGCTATGGCTACACCTTC.

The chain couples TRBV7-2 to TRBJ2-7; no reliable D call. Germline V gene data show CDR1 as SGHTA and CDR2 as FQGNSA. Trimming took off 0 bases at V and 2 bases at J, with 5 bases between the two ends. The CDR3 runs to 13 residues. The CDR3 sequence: CASSLALTYEQYF. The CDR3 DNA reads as TGTGCCAGCAGCTTAGCGCTAACCTACGAGCAGTACTTC.

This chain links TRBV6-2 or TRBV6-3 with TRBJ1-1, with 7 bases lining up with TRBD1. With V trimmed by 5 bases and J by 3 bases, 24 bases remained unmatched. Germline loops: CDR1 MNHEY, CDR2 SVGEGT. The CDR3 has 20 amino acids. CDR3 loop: CASSLFGEGAPEVSDTEAFF. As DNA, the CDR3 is TGTGCCAGCAGTCTCTTTGGTGAGGGGGCGCCGGAGGTGTCAGACACTGAAGCTTTCTTT.

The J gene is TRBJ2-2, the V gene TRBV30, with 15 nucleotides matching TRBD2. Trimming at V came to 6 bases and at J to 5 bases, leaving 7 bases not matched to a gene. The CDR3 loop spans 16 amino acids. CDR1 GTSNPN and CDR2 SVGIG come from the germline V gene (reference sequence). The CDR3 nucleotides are TGTGCCTGCCCGGGACTAGCGGGAGGATCGACCGGGGAGCTGTTTTTT. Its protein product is CACPGLAGGSTGELFF. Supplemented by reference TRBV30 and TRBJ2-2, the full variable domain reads SQTIHQWPATLVQPVGSPLSLECTVEGTSNPNLYWYRQAAGRGLQLLFYSVGIGQISSEVPQNLSASRPQDRQFILSSKKLLLSDSGFYLCACPGLAGGSTGELFFGEGSRLTVL.

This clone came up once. In DNA, the CDR3 is TGCGCCAGCAGCCAAAAGACAGGGGGCGACTTTAATTCACCCCTCCACTTT. It yields the protein CASSQKTGGDFNSPLHF. This chain uses TRBV4-3 with TRBJ1-6, with 10 bases that match TRBD1. The CDR3 is 17 amino acids. J lost 6 bases, V lost 2 bases, and 7 bases had no gene match. The germline V gene has CDR1 LGHNA and CDR2 YSLEER.

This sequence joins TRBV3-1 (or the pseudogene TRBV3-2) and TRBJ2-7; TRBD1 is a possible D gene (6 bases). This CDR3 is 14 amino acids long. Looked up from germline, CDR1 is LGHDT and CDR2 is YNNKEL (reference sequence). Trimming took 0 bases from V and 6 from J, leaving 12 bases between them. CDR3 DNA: TGTGCCAGCAGCCAAGAATGGGGGCCGGGCGAGCAGTACTTC. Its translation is CASSQEWGPGEQYF.

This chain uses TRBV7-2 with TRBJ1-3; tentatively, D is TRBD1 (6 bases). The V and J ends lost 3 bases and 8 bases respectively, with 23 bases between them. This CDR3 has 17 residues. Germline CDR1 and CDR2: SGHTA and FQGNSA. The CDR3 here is CASSFLPQGPPKDTIYF. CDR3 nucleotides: TGTGCCAGCAGCTTCCTGCCACAGGGTCCACCGAAAGACACCATATATTTT.